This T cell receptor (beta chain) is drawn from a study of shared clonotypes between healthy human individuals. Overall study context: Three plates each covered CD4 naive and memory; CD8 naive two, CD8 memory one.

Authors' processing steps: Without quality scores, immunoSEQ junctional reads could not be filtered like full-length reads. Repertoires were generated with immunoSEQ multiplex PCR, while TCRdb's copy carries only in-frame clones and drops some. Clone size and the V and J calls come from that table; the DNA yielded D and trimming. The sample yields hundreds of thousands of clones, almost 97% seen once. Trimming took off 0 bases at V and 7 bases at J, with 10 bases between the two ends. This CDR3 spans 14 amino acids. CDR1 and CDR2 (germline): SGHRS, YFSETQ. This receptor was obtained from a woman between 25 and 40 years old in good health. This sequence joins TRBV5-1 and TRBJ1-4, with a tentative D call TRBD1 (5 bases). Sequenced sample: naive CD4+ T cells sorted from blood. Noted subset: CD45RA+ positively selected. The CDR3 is CASSLGAGGEKLFF. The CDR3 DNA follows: TGCGCCAGCAGCTTGGGAGCCGGGGGTGAAAAACTGTTTTTT.